Shown below are 23 T cell receptor beta chains from a single sample sequenced in a study of T cell clonotyping in hematopoietic cell transplantation. Time point defined: recipient sample about 28 days before transplant, after cytoreduction. Sequenced by immunoSEQ multiplex PCR; TCRdb stores in-frame clones only, minus some. The table includes under 30,000 clones, around 80% detected once. The sequencing here drew on peripheral blood mononuclear cells, taken before stem cell transplant. All receptors come from a woman in her twenties or thirties with chronic myeloid leukemia. Some clones in this sample may be carry-over from other donors' samples.

The rearrangement uses TRBV2 and TRBJ2-7; D gene uncertain. Germline-derived CDR1 and CDR2 are SNHLY and FYNNEI. The CDR3 contains 14 residues. V was trimmed by 2 bases and J by 7 bases, leaving 15 bases between them. The CDR3 DNA is TGTGCCAGCAGTGAATCCGCCGTCGTGCGTGAGCAGTACTTC. Its protein is CASSESAVVREQYF.

This chain connects TRBV6-1 to TRBJ1-3; 8 positions match TRBD1. In germline, CDR1 is MNHNS, CDR2 SASEGT. The CDR3 spans 16 residues. The J segment lost 1 base and the V segment lost 4 bases, leaving 6 bases of the junction unmatched. The CDR3 nucleotides read TGTGCCAGCAGTGGGGCCCGGACAGGGTCTGGAAACACCATATATTTT. It yields the protein CASSGARTGSGNTIYF.

J is TRBJ1-5 and V is TRBV28, with D unresolved. CDR1 MDHEN and CDR2 SYDVKM come from the germline V gene. The germline V and J ends were trimmed by 6 bases and 2 bases, with 20 bases remaining between them. The CDR3 consists of 17 residues. CDR3 nucleotide sequence: TGTGCCAGCAGATTGGACCTTAGCGAGATGGGCAATCAGCCCCAGCATTTT. Protein: CASRLDLSEMGNQPQHF.

Concerning this clone itself: At one end the junction does not follow the germline gene, possibly because of a read error. V is TRBV28 and J is TRBJ2-7; no reliable D call. The CDR3 is 12 residues long. Germline-derived CDR1 and CDR2 are MDHEN and SYDVKM. The CDR3 region is CASSSSSSRQNF. CDR3 DNA sequence: TGTGCCAGCAGTTCGTCTTCCAGTAGGCAAAACTTC.

The chain uses TRBV5-1 and TRBJ2-1, with TRBD2 matching 15 bases. The trim removed 4 bases at V and 3 bases at J, leaving 5 bases unmatched. Germline V gene sequence: CDR1 SGHRS, CDR2 YFSETQ. The CDR3 is made up of 17 amino acids. In DNA form, the CDR3 reads TGCGCCAGCAGCCCTGGACTAGCGGGAGGGTTCTACAATGAGCAGTTCTTC. Protein sequence: CASSPGLAGGFYNEQFF.

The CDR3 here is CASSLGGAGYEQYF. CDR3 coding DNA: TGTGCCAGCAGCCTAGGGGGCGCTGGCTACGAGCAGTACTTC. This sequence joins TRBV7-3 and TRBJ2-7; TRBD1 agrees at 7 bases. Germline lookup yields CDR1 SGHTA and CDR2 FQGTGA. The V segment lost 5 bases and the J segment 3 bases; nucleotides outside the gene matches: 7. CDR3 size: 14 residues.

The chain combines TRBV30 with TRBJ1-6; D is perhaps TRBD1 (5 bases). CDR1 GTSNPN and CDR2 SVGIG come from the germline V gene (reference sequence). V lost 3 bases to trimming and J lost 0 bases, with 18 bases between them. This CDR3 comprises 18 residues. CDR3 amino acids: CAWRGRDSRSSYNSPLHF. CDR3 bases: TGTGCCTGGAGGGGTCGGGACTCCCGGAGCTCCTATAATTCACCCCTCCACTTT.

The rearrangement links TRBV19 to TRBJ1-6; 7 bases agree with TRBD1. Trimming at V came to 3 bases and at J to 5 bases, leaving 4 bases not matched to a gene. Germline CDR1 reads LNHDA; CDR2 reads SQIVND (reference sequence). CDR3 length equals 15 residues. The CDR3 nucleotides are TGTGCCAGTAGTATCCGGGACAGTGATAATTCACCCCTCCACTTT. Its translation: CASSIRDSDNSPLHF.

J is TRBJ1-6 and V is TRBV11-2; the match to TRBD1 covers 8 bases. Per germline, CDR1 SGHAT and CDR2 FQNNGV. V lost 3 bases, J lost 7 bases, and 5 bases stayed unmatched. The CDR3 sequence is 15 residues long. CDR3 in amino acids: CASSFRGLRNSPLHF. CDR3 sequence (DNA): TGTGCCAGCAGCTTCAGGGGGCTGCGGAATTCACCCCTCCACTTT. Looking up the rest from reference TRBV11-2 and TRBJ1-6 gives the full variable domain: EAGVAQSPRYKIIEKRQSVAFWCNPISGHATLYWYQQILGQGPKLLIQFQNNGVVDDSQLPKDRFSAERLKGVDSTLKIQPAKLEDSAVYLCASSFRGLRNSPLHFGNGTRLTVT.

The chain carries TRBV7-2 and TRBJ1-1; D is possibly TRBD1 (5 bases). V shed 4 bases and J shed 6 bases, with 9 bases lying between them. The CDR3 covers 12 residues. From germline, CDR1 is SGHTA and CDR2 FQGNSA. The CDR3 nucleotides read TGTGCCAGCAGCTGGGGACGATCTGAAGCTTTCTTT. Protein: CASSWGRSEAFF.

This chain links TRBV10-3 with TRBJ1-6, with 9 bases identical to TRBD1. The germline V gene encodes CDR1 ENHRY and CDR2 SYGVKD. V was pared by 6 bases and J by 6 bases, with 6 bases of the junction left unmatched. The CDR3 runs to 15 residues. The DNA for the CDR3 is TGTGCCATCAGGGGACAGGGAGGGTTTAATTCACCCCTCCACTTT. It specifies CAIRGQGGFNSPLHF.

This clone came up once. The chain joins TRBV29-1 to TRBJ2-3, with D possibly matching TRBD1 (5 bases). The CDR3 is made up of 13 amino acids. V gave up 7 bases and J gave up 0 bases, with 11 bases separating them. The germline V gene has CDR1 SQVTM and CDR2 ANQGSEA. As DNA, the CDR3 is TGCAGCGGGCGACGACAGAGCACAGATACGCAGTATTTT. Translating gives CSGRRQSTDTQYF.

V is TRBV7-2 and J is TRBJ2-2, with D possibly TRBD1 on 6 matching bases. This CDR3 contains 14 residues. Germline V gene sequence: CDR1 SGHTA, CDR2 FQGNSA. Trimming pared 2 bases from V and 10 bases from J, leaving 14 bases between. The CDR3 DNA reads TGTGCCAGCAGCTTAATAACAGGGAGAGTGGAGCTGTTTTTT. This codes for CASSLITGRVELFF.

V gene TRBV7-9 combines with J gene TRBJ1-6; D perhaps matches TRBD1 (6 bases). CDR1 and CDR2 (germline): SEHNR, FQNEAQ (reference sequence). This CDR3 is built from 15 residues. V lost 2 bases and J lost 5, with 10 bases in between. The CDR3 sequence: CASSLLQGNNSPLHF. The CDR3 nucleotides read TGTGCCAGCAGCTTACTACAGGGTAATAATTCACCCCTCCACTTT.

This chain links TRBV30 with TRBJ2-3, with D maybe TRBD1 (6 bases). This CDR3 spans 14 amino acids. The germline V gene encodes CDR1 GTSNPN and CDR2 SVGIG (reference sequence). The germline V and J ends were trimmed by 2 bases and 0 bases, with 9 bases remaining between them. CDR3 in DNA: TGTGCCTGGAGTTCCACAGGGAGCACAGATACGCAGTATTTT. Translation: CAWSSTGSTDTQYF. Based on the CDR3 plus reference TRBV30 and TRBJ2-3, the full variable domain is SQTIHQWPATLVQPVGSPLSLECTVEGTSNPNLYWYRQAAGRGLQLLFYSVGIGQISSEVPQNLSASRPQDRQFILSSKKLLLSDSGFYLCAWSSTGSTDTQYFGPGTRLTVL.

V is TRBV29-1 and J is TRBJ1-1; weak D call: TRBD1 (5 bases). The germline CDR1 and CDR2 sequences are SQVTM and ANQGSEA. V lost 7 bases and J lost 4, with 16 bases in between. The CDR3 sequence is 13 residues long. The CDR3 DNA is TGCAGCGCCCCCGTCGGGGGGGGCACTGAAGCTTTCTTT. This gives the protein CSAPVGGGTEAFF. Together with reference TRBV29-1 and TRBJ1-1, the CDR3 gives the full variable domain: SAVISQKPSRDICQRGTSLTIQCQVDSQVTMMFWYRQQPGQSLTLIATANQGSEATYESGFVIDKFPISRPNLTFSTLTVSNMSPEDSSIYLCSAPVGGGTEAFFGQGTRLTVV.

Notes on this clone: This likely comes from a read error, as the CDR3 has no conserved phenylalanine or tryptophan at its end. Because the CDR3's place on the DNA is in doubt, the DNA is left out and the CDR3 is given as listed by TCRdb. The genes are TRBV30 and TRBJ1-4. Germline V gene data show CDR1 as GTSNPN and CDR2 as SVGIG (reference sequence). A total of 12 residues make up the CDR3, ends included. CDR3 protein: CAWSVPGFGPFV.

The rearrangement links TRBV4-3 to TRBJ2-7, with 7 positions matching TRBD2. Looked up from germline, CDR1 is LGHNA and CDR2 is YSLEER. The CDR3 has 14 residues. The V and J ends lost 2 bases and 2 bases, in that order; junction bases with no gene match: 3. The CDR3 region is CASSQQRGTYEQYF. The CDR3 DNA is TGCGCCAGCAGCCAACAGCGGGGTACCTACGAGCAGTACTTC.

The V call is TRBV6-1, the J call TRBJ1-2; 8 bases fit TRBD1. Germline values: CDR1 MNHNS, CDR2 SASEGT. The CDR3 loop spans 15 amino acids. Trimming at V came to 5 bases and at J to 5 bases, leaving 10 bases not matched to a gene. The CDR3 DNA reads as TGTGCCAGCAGTCCCCAGGGGGCAGAGAGGTATGGCTACACCTTC. It translates to CASSPQGAERYGYTF.

CDR3 coding DNA: TGCGCCAGCAGCCCCGTGTATGGAGGAAACACCATATATTTT. This gives the protein CASSPVYGGNTIYF. This chain links TRBV4-3 with TRBJ1-3, with D uncertain. Germline V CDR1 and CDR2: LGHNA, YSLEER. Between the trimmed V and J ends, which lost 4 bases and 4 bases, there was a span of 11 bases. This CDR3 has 14 amino acids.

The chain joins TRBV7-9 to TRBJ1-2, with TRBD1 identical over 8 bases. Germline V gene sequence: CDR1 SEHNR, CDR2 FQNEAQ (reference sequence). Germline trimming cut 3 bases from V and 5 bases from J; bases unmatched to any gene: 5. The CDR3 sequence is 14 residues long. The CDR3 DNA sequence: TGTGCCAGCAGCTTCGGACAGGGAGATTATGGCTACACCTTC. It encodes CASSFGQGDYGYTF. Full variable domain (missing parts from reference TRBV7-9 and TRBJ1-2): DTGVSQNPRHKITKRGQNVTFRCDPISEHNRLYWYRQTLGQGPEFLTYFQNEAQLEKSRLLSDRFSAERPKGSFSTLEIQRTEQGDSAMYLCASSFGQGDYGYTFGSGTRLTVV.

The chain is built from TRBV6-5 and TRBJ2-7; 9 bases fit TRBD1. This CDR3 has 15 amino acids. CDR1 MNHEY and CDR2 SVGAGI come from the germline V gene. V dropped 5 bases and J dropped 2; count of bases not matched to a gene: 7. CDR3 nucleotides: TGTGCCAGCAGTGCAGGACAGGGGAGGGCCTACGAGCAGTACTTC. Protein sequence: CASSAGQGRAYEQYF.

The chain links TRBV7-3 to TRBJ2-7, with D perhaps TRBD1 (6 bases). The V end was cut by 4 bases, the J end by 8 bases, with 15 bases between. This CDR3 has 13 amino acids. Germline CDR1 SGHTA, CDR2 FQGTGA. The CDR3 nucleotides read TGTGCCAGCAGCTCATCCTCAGGGGTGAAGCAGTACTTC. It encodes CASSSSSGVKQYF.